One sample yielded the 23 T cell receptor beta chains listed below, sequenced in a study of blood T cells in healthy people across ages. Primed by a sample-barcoded 5' primer and a J-beta primer mix, a second PCR proceeded for about 6 to 11 cycles. Using its own MiXCR run on the 5' RACE reads, TCRdb lists one record per CDR3 protein. The profile shows about 1 million distinct CDR3 sequences, under 55% of them singletons. Sequencing input: blood. These receptors originate from a woman aged 60-70 years in good health.

This clonotype has only a few counts. The chain employs TRBV3-1 and TRBJ2-7; D is undetermined. CDR3 length: 14 residues. Germline loops: CDR1 LGHDT, CDR2 YNNKEL (reference sequence). V shed 3 bases and J shed 0 bases, with 9 bases lying between them. For the CDR3, the DNA is TGTGCCAGCAGCCAGGCCCCCACCTCCTACGAGCAGTACTTC. Protein product: CASSQAPTSYEQYF.

The chain combines TRBV27 with TRBJ2-5, with 12 bases lining up with TRBD1. J was trimmed by 11 bases and V by 5 bases; bases with no gene match: 12. The CDR3 length is 15 residues. Germline CDR1 and CDR2: MNHEY and SMNVEV (reference sequence). The CDR3 nucleotides are TGTGCCAGCAGTATGGGACAGGGGGCGCTGAATGAGCAGTACTTC. This translates into CASSMGQGALNEQYF.

This chain joins TRBV20-1 and TRBJ2-1; D is unclear. The J call may be faulty, since TRBJ2-7 better matches the DNA end. Germline V CDR1 and CDR2: DFQATT, SNEGSKA (reference sequence). This CDR3 has 13 residues. CDR3 in amino acids: CSARAASYNEQYF. The CDR3 bases are TGCAGTGCTAGAGCGGCCTCCTACAATGAGCAGTACTTC.

The chain is built from TRBV15 and TRBJ2-7, with 15 nucleotides matching TRBD2. The V and J ends lost 3 bases and 4 bases, in that order; junction bases with no gene match: 1. Germline V gene sequence: CDR1 LNHNV, CDR2 YYDKDF (reference sequence). CDR3 length: 15 residues. CDR3 nucleotides: TGTGCCACCAGCAGTGGGACTAGCGGGAGGTACGAGCAGTACTTC. Its protein product is CATSSGTSGRYEQYF.

The genes are TRBV28 and TRBJ1-1; weak D call: TRBD1 (6 bases). V shed 7 bases and J shed 4 bases, with 10 bases lying between them. The CDR3 has 12 residues. Germline CDR1 and CDR2: MDHEN and SYDVKM. The CDR3 bases are TGTGCCAGCAATCAGGACAGCACTGAAGCTTTCTTT. Its protein is CASNQDSTEAFF.

This clonotype turned up a few times. This chain connects TRBV11-2 to TRBJ2-7; TRBD2 matches 8 bases. Germline assignment: CDR1 SGHAT and CDR2 FQNNGV. Trimming took 5 bases from V and 4 from J; bases not matched to a gene: 10. The length of the CDR3 is 15 residues. The CDR3: CASSTSAGVLYEQYF. In DNA form, the CDR3 reads TGTGCCAGCAGCACCTCAGCGGGAGTGTTGTACGAGCAGTACTTC. The whole variable domain, remainder taken from reference TRBV11-2 and TRBJ2-7, is EAGVAQSPRYKIIEKRQSVAFWCNPISGHATLYWYQQILGQGPKLLIQFQNNGVVDDSQLPKDRFSAERLKGVDSTLKIQPAKLEDSAVYLCASSTSAGVLYEQYFGPGTRLTVT.

This chain uses TRBV29-1 with TRBJ2-1; D is possibly TRBD1 (5 bases). Trimming shortened V by 1 base and J by 6 bases, and 13 bases separated the two germline ends. Germline V gives CDR1 SQVTM, CDR2 ANQGSEA. This CDR3 contains 14 residues. The CDR3 bases are TGCAGCGTTGAAGGTCCCCCAGGGTCCAATGAGCAGTTCTTC. Translation gives CSVEGPPGSNEQFF.

The chain carries TRBV11-3 and TRBJ2-7, with D perhaps matching TRBD1 (6 bases). The V gene's germline CDR1 is SGHNT and CDR2 YENEEA. This CDR3 region has 15 residues. Trimming cost V 5 bases and J 3 bases, with 17 bases left between them. In nucleotides, the CDR3 is TGTGCCAGCAGCGATGTGGGGGCTAGGCACTACGAGCAGTACTTC. Translating it yields CASSDVGARHYEQYF. Complete variable domain (other parts from reference TRBV11-3 and TRBJ2-7): EAGVVQSPRYKIIEKKQPVAFWCNPISGHNTLYWYLQNLGQGPELLIRYENEEAVDDSQLPKDRFSAERLKGVDSTLKIQPAELGDSAVYLCASSDVGARHYEQYFGPGTRLTVT.

The V call is TRBV11-3, the J call TRBJ2-1, with 9 bases fitting TRBD1. Germline lookup yields CDR1 SGHNT and CDR2 YENEEA. This CDR3 has 17 amino acids. J lost 3 bases, V lost 2 bases, and 8 bases had no gene match. CDR3 sequence (DNA): TGTGCCAGCAGCTTATCCTCCGGGACAGGGATCTACAATGAGCAGTTCTTC. As protein: CASSLSSGTGIYNEQFF.

J is TRBJ2-2 and V is TRBV9, with D tentatively TRBD1 (5 bases). CDR1 SGDLS and CDR2 YYNGEE come from the germline V gene. This CDR3 has 13 amino acids. Trimming cost V 4 bases and J 3 bases, with 7 bases left between them. CDR3 in amino acids: CASSPTDTGELFF. The CDR3 DNA sequence: TGTGCCAGCAGCCCGACAGACACCGGGGAGCTGTTTTTT.

The chain employs TRBV3-1 and TRBJ1-2; a weak D match, TRBD1 (6 bases). The CDR3 contains 14 residues. The germline V gene encodes CDR1 LGHDT and CDR2 YNNKEL (reference sequence). V lost 3 bases to trimming and J lost 4 bases, with 12 bases between them. The chain's CDR3 is CASSHQDRIYGYTF. The CDR3, as DNA: TGTGCCAGCAGCCACCAGGACAGAATCTATGGCTACACCTTC. Filled out from reference TRBV3-1 and TRBJ1-2, the complete variable domain reads DTAVSQTPKYLVTQMGNDKSIKCEQNLGHDTMYWYKQDSKKFLKIMFSYNNKELIINETVPNRFSPKSPDKAHLNLHINSLELGDSAVYFCASSHQDRIYGYTFGSGTRLTVV.

This clonotype was counted a few times. In nucleotides, the CDR3 is TGCAGTGCCGAAGATCCTAGCGGGTCCTACAATGAGCAGTTCTTC. Encoded protein: CSAEDPSGSYNEQFF. This chain connects TRBV20-1 to TRBJ2-1; 8 positions agree with TRBD2. The junction had 8 bases not matched to a gene; V was cut back by 6 bases and J by 1 base. Germline CDR1 is DFQATT and CDR2 is SNEGSKA (reference sequence). The CDR3 sequence is 15 residues long.

This clonotype was counted between two and nine times. The chain recombines TRBV27 with TRBJ2-1; maybe TRBD2 (6 bases). Trimming stripped 2 bases from V and 3 bases from J, with 11 bases between. Germline CDR1 reads MNHEY; CDR2 reads SMNVEV (reference sequence). CDR3 length: 15 amino acids. CDR3 loop: CASSLPGSNYNEQFF. The CDR3 DNA reads as TGTGCCAGCAGTTTACCCGGGAGCAACTACAATGAGCAGTTCTTC.

The V call is TRBV29-1, the J call TRBJ2-5; 7 bases align to TRBD1. V lost 4 bases to trimming and J lost 3 bases; unmatched junction nucleotides: 2. The CDR3 is 12 residues long. CDR1 is SQVTM and CDR2 is ANQGSEA in the germline V gene. The CDR3 loop is CSVATGEETQYF. The CDR3 coding sequence is TGCAGCGTTGCTACAGGGGAAGAGACCCAGTACTTC.

J is TRBJ2-7 and V is TRBV19; 8 bases are shared with TRBD2. The CDR3 has 15 amino acids. Per germline, CDR1 LNHDA and CDR2 SQIVND (reference sequence). The junction had 6 bases not matched to a gene; V was cut back by 2 bases and J by 3 bases. The CDR3 sequence: CASSISLAENYEQYF. CDR3 nucleotide sequence: TGTGCCAGTAGTATATCACTAGCGGAGAACTACGAGCAGTACTTC.

Only a few counts were recorded for this clonotype. The CDR3 loop reads CASSLSIGDRGTYEQYF. CDR3 nucleotide sequence: TGTGCCAGCAGTTTATCGATCGGGGACAGGGGGACCTACGAGCAGTACTTC. This rearrangement joins TRBV27 to TRBJ2-7; 11 bases fit TRBD1. Germline CDR1 is MNHEY and CDR2 is SMNVEV (reference sequence). This CDR3 comprises 17 residues. V lost 0 bases to trimming and J lost 2 bases; unmatched junction nucleotides: 6.

This rearrangement joins TRBV29-1 to TRBJ1-2, with 8 bases identical to TRBD1. There are 12 residues in the CDR3. The ends lost 7 bases at V and 5 bases at J; junction bases unmatched: 6. Germline values: CDR1 SQVTM, CDR2 ANQGSEA. CDR3 in amino acids: CSALDRGYGYTF. The CDR3 DNA is TGCAGCGCCCTAGACAGGGGATATGGCTACACCTTC.

This chain uses TRBV7-9 with TRBJ1-1, with TRBD1 matching 7 bases. The CDR3 has 10 residues. Germline V gives CDR1 SEHNR, CDR2 FQNEAQ (reference sequence). J was trimmed by 8 bases and V by 8 bases; bases with no gene match: 2. CDR3 sequence (DNA): TGTGCCAGCTACAGGGGAGAAGCTTTCTTT. It specifies CASYRGEAFF.

The J gene is TRBJ2-4, the V gene TRBV7-2, with TRBD2 matching over 7 bases. The germline V gene has CDR1 SGHTA and CDR2 FQGNSA. V lost 5 bases and J lost 6; bases outside the gene matches: 7. The CDR3 loop spans 14 amino acids. The CDR3 bases are TGTGCCAGCAGCCTTTCCAGACTAGCAAACATTCAGTACTTC. This encodes CASSLSRLANIQYF.

This clonotype was observed a handful of times. The rearrangement links TRBV27 to TRBJ2-3; the match to TRBD2 covers 10 bases. The trim removed 2 bases at V and 12 bases at J, leaving 2 bases unmatched. The length of the CDR3 is 12 residues. CDR1 and CDR2 from the germline V gene are MNHEY and SMNVEV (reference sequence). The CDR3 nucleotides read TGTGCCAGCAGTTTAACTAGCGGGGATCAGTATTTT. This gives the protein CASSLTSGDQYF.

The chain couples TRBV12-3 or TRBV12-4 to TRBJ2-2; D is undetermined. The germline V and J ends were trimmed by 6 bases and 6 bases, with 14 bases remaining between them. This CDR3 spans 14 amino acids. The CDR3 DNA reads as TGTGCCAGCAGGTCGAACTCAGTGGCCGGGGAGCTGTTTTTT. Translating gives CASRSNSVAGELFF.

V is TRBV27 and J is TRBJ2-3; 10 nucleotides agree with TRBD1. Per germline, CDR1 MNHEY and CDR2 SMNVEV (reference sequence). There are 16 residues in the CDR3. The J segment lost 6 bases and the V segment lost 1 base, leaving 7 bases of the junction unmatched. The CDR3 is CASSLFGTGDRDTQYF. CDR3 nucleotides: TGTGCCAGCAGTTTATTCGGGACAGGGGATCGGGATACGCAGTATTTT.

The J gene is TRBJ2-5, the V gene TRBV2, with D tentatively TRBD1 (6 bases). CDR1 is SNHLY, CDR2 FYNNEI, per germline. The germline V and J ends were trimmed by 3 bases and 5 bases, with 10 bases remaining between them. This CDR3 has 13 amino acids. CDR3 residues: CASSDTGLETQYF. CDR3 coding DNA: TGTGCCAGCAGTGACACAGGGTTGGAGACCCAGTACTTC.